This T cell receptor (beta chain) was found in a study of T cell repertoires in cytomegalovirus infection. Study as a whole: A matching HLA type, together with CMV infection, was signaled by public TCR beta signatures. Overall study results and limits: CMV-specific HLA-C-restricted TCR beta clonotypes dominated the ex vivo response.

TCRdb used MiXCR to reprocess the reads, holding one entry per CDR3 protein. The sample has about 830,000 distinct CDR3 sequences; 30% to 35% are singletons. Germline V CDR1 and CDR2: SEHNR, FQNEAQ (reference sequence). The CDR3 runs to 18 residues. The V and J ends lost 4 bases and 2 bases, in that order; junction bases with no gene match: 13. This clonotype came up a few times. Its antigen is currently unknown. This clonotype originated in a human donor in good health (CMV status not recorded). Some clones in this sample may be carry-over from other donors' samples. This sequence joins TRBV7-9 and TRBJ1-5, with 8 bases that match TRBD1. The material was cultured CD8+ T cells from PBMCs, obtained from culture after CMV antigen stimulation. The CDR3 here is CASSSVEQGVGGNQPQHF. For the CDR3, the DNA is TGTGCCAGCAGCTCAGTGGAACAGGGGGTTGGAGGCAATCAGCCCCAGCATTTT.